Shown below are 22 T cell receptor beta chains from a single sample sequenced in a study of T cell responses to AZD1222 COVID-19 vaccine. Measured with immunoSEQ multiplex PCR; TCRdb has only the in-frame clones, and not every one. This table holds around 150,000 clones, more than 85% found once. Material: peripheral blood, obtained 28 days after the second AZD1222 dose. The receptors stem from an adult who received the AZD1222 COVID-19 vaccine.

The chain couples TRBV30 to TRBJ2-4, with 7 bases lining up with TRBD1. Germline CDR1 is GTSNPN and CDR2 is SVGIG (reference sequence). Trimming at V came to 3 bases and at J to 6 bases, leaving 2 bases not matched to a gene. The CDR3 has 12 residues. CDR3 in DNA: TGTGCCTGGAGGGGGACAGCAAACATTCAGTACTTC. It encodes CAWRGTANIQYF.

The chain has TRBV7-9 and TRBJ1-2; TRBD1 is a possible D gene (5 bases). The germline V gene has CDR1 SEHNR and CDR2 FQNEAQ (reference sequence). V was cut by 4 bases and J by 5 bases, with 14 bases left in between. The CDR3 totals 14 residues. The CDR3 DNA follows: TGTGCCAGCAGCTCGCCGGGACCGGTATATGGCTACACCTTC. This translates into CASSSPGPVYGYTF.

The rearrangement joins TRBV19 to TRBJ2-1; D is undetermined. This CDR3 contains 10 residues. The germline V gene has CDR1 LNHDA and CDR2 SQIVND (reference sequence). Trimming removed 4 bases from V and 8 bases from J, with 3 bases in between. CDR3 coding DNA: TGTGCCAGTAGTAGGGATGAGCAGTTCTTC. Its translation: CASSRDEQFF.

This chain links TRBV29-1 with TRBJ1-1, with a possible D match to TRBD1 (6 bases). The V gene's germline CDR1 is SQVTM and CDR2 ANQGSEA. V was trimmed by 6 bases and J by 10 bases, leaving 18 bases between them. The length of the CDR3 is 12 residues. CDR3 protein: CSVARQVGGAFF. CDR3 sequence (DNA): TGCAGCGTGGCAAGACAGGTTGGGGGAGCTTTCTTT. Combining the CDR3 with reference TRBV29-1 and TRBJ1-1 gives the whole variable domain SAVISQKPSRDICQRGTSLTIQCQVDSQVTMMFWYRQQPGQSLTLIATANQGSEATYESGFVIDKFPISRPNLTFSTLTVSNMSPEDSSIYLCSVARQVGGAFFGQGTRLTVV.

The table lists this clone with a few counts. The chain recombines TRBV18 with TRBJ1-6; TRBD1 agrees at 9 bases. CDR1 and CDR2 (germline): KGHSH, LQKENI. The CDR3 covers 15 residues. The junction had 4 bases not matched to a gene; V was cut back by 5 bases and J by 5 bases. The chain's CDR3 is CASSSTGGDNSPLHF. Here the CDR3 DNA reads TGTGCCAGCTCATCGACAGGGGGTGATAATTCACCCCTCCACTTT.

The J gene is TRBJ2-7, the V gene TRBV28, with 7 bases fitting TRBD2. CDR1 is MDHEN, CDR2 SYDVKM, per germline. The CDR3 runs to 14 residues. Trimming at V came to 6 bases and at J to 1 base, leaving 6 bases not matched to a gene. DNA of the CDR3: TGTGCCAGCAGGCTAGCGGAGTTGTCCTACGAGCAGTACTTC. It encodes CASRLAELSYEQYF. Full variable domain (outside the CDR3, taken from reference TRBV28 and TRBJ2-7): DVKVTQSSRYLVKRTGEKVFLECVQDMDHENMFWYRQDPGLGLRLIYFSYDVKMKEKGDIPEGYSVSREKKERFSLILESASTNQTSMYLCASRLAELSYEQYFGPGTRLTVT.

The chain has TRBV19 and TRBJ1-6; 12 bases match TRBD1. The germline CDR1 and CDR2 sequences are LNHDA and SQIVND (reference sequence). The CDR3 totals 18 residues. Unmatched junction bases numbered 8, after V lost 1 base and J lost 7 bases. The CDR3 spells CASSIAGTGGARNSPLHF. The CDR3 DNA sequence: TGTGCCAGTAGTATAGCCGGGACAGGGGGCGCCCGGAATTCACCCCTCCACTTT. Full variable domain (rest looked up from reference TRBV19 and TRBJ1-6): DGGITQSPKYLFRKEGQNVTLSCEQNLNHDAMYWYRQDPGQGLRLIYYSQIVNDFQKGDIAEGYSVSREKKESFPLTVTSAQKNPTAFYLCASSIAGTGGARNSPLHFGNGTRLTVT.

The rearrangement uses TRBV25-1 and TRBJ1-2; 8 bases map to TRBD1. CDR3 length equals 15 residues. Trimming removed 6 bases from V and 2 bases from J; junction bases left unmatched: 8. Germline V CDR1 and CDR2: MGHDK, SYGVNS. CDR3 sequence: CASSTLAGGNYGYTF. The CDR3 DNA reads TGTGCCAGCAGCACTTTGGCAGGGGGCAACTATGGCTACACCTTC.

The table lists this clone with a count of one. The rearrangement uses TRBV29-1 and TRBJ2-7; 8 bases map to TRBD2. Germline V lookup: CDR1 SQVTM, CDR2 ANQGSEA. V lost 1 base to trimming and J lost 0 bases; unmatched junction nucleotides: 2. CDR3 length equals 14 residues. The CDR3 spells CSVEVSGDSYEQYF. The DNA for the CDR3 is TGCAGCGTTGAAGTTAGCGGGGACTCCTACGAGCAGTACTTC.

V usage is TRBV7-7 and J usage is TRBJ1-3; 7 bases map to TRBD1. J was trimmed by 4 bases and V by 4 bases; bases with no gene match: 1. The CDR3 spans 13 residues. Germline loops: CDR1 SSHAT, CDR2 FNYEAQ (reference sequence). The CDR3 sequence: CASSSDRGNTIYF. CDR3 DNA: TGTGCCAGCAGCTCGGACAGGGGAAACACCATATATTTT.

The rearrangement uses TRBV10-1 and TRBJ1-3, with unresolved D. V dropped 7 bases and J dropped 0 bases, with 16 bases sitting between them. The CDR3 runs to 16 residues. Germline CDR1 is WNHNN and CDR2 is SYGVQD (reference sequence). Written as DNA, the CDR3 is TGCGCCAGCAACAATAAGGAGATTCGCTCTGGAAACACCATATATTTT. Translating it yields CASNNKEIRSGNTIYF.

This sequence joins TRBV11-2 and TRBJ1-2; maybe TRBD1 (5 bases). Germline V lookup: CDR1 SGHAT, CDR2 FQNNGV. V lost 5 bases and J lost 7, with 14 bases in between. The CDR3 is 13 residues long. The CDR3, as DNA: TGTGCCAGCAGCCCCGGGACTCTCAGTGGCTACACCTTC. Amino acid sequence: CASSPGTLSGYTF.

The CDR3: CASSLTWNTEAFF. The DNA of the CDR3 is TGTGCCAGCAGCTTGACATGGAACACTGAAGCTTTCTTT. The V call is TRBV5-6, the J call TRBJ1-1; D unclear. In germline, CDR1 is SGHDT, CDR2 YYEEEE. V lost 1 base and J lost 1, with 5 bases in between. The CDR3 consists of 13 residues.

The gene calls are TRBV2 and TRBJ1-4, with 7 bases fitting TRBD1. Germline CDR1 SNHLY, CDR2 FYNNEI. V lost 5 bases and J lost 4; bases outside the gene matches: 7. CDR3 size: 15 residues. The CDR3 is CASSRRGKDNEKLFF. DNA of the CDR3: TGTGCCAGCAGTCGCAGGGGGAAGGATAATGAAAAACTGTTTTTT. Based on the CDR3 plus reference TRBV2 and TRBJ1-4, the full variable domain is EPEVTQTPSHQVTQMGQEVILRCVPISNHLYFYWYRQILGQKVEFLVSFYNNEISEKSEIFDDQFSVERPDGSNFTLKIRSTKLEDSAMYFCASSRRGKDNEKLFFGSGTQLSVL.

The chain joins TRBV30 to TRBJ1-5; D is uncertain. The germline gives CDR1 GTSNPN, CDR2 SVGIG (reference sequence). Between the trimmed V and J ends, which lost 2 bases and 0 bases, there was a span of 5 bases. This CDR3 comprises 13 residues. The CDR3 region has the DNA TGTGCCTGGAGTAAGGATAGCAATCAGCCCCAGCATTTT. Its protein product is CAWSKDSNQPQHF.

V is TRBV9 and J is TRBJ1-6, with TRBD1 identical over 8 bases. This CDR3 is 15 amino acids long. V gave up 0 bases and J gave up 9 bases; unmatched junction bases: 5. Germline assignment: CDR1 SGDLS and CDR2 YYNGEE. The CDR3 region has the DNA TGTGCCAGCAGCGTAGATGACAGGGGACCTTCACCCCTCCACTTT. This gives the protein CASSVDDRGPSPLHF.

This chain connects TRBV5-4 to TRBJ1-2; 9 bases are a match to TRBD1. Germline values: CDR1 SGHNT, CDR2 YYREEE (reference sequence). CDR3 length equals 15 residues. With V trimmed by 4 bases and J by 8 bases, 12 bases remained unmatched. The DNA of the CDR3 is TGTGCCAGCAGCGTACCGGGACAGGGATTCGGAGGCTACACCTTC. This gives the protein CASSVPGQGFGGYTF. The full variable domain, rest sourced from reference TRBV5-4 and TRBJ1-2, is ETGVTQSPTHLIKTRGQQVTLRCSSQSGHNTVSWYQQALGQGPQFIFQYYREEENGRGNFPPRFSGLQFPNYSSELNVNALELDDSALYLCASSVPGQGFGGYTFGSGTRLTVV.

The chain joins TRBV6-6 to TRBJ1-1; D unresolved. The V gene's germline CDR1 is MNHNY and CDR2 SVGAGI (reference sequence). Trimming removed 6 bases at V and 6 bases at J, with 8 bases between. CDR3 size: 11 residues. The CDR3 reads CASRLNAEAFF. CDR3 nucleotides: TGTGCCAGCAGACTTAACGCTGAAGCTTTCTTT.

This chain connects TRBV10-3 to TRBJ2-1; D is possibly TRBD1 or TRBD2 (9 bases each). The germline V and J ends were trimmed by 10 bases and 8 bases, with 30 bases remaining between them. This CDR3 contains 17 residues. Germline CDR1 ENHRY, CDR2 SYGVKD. This CDR3 reads CATSAGTGISGRDEQFF. CDR3 coding DNA: TGTGCCACTTCTGCCGGGACAGGGATTAGCGGGAGAGATGAGCAGTTCTTC.

The genes are TRBV28 and TRBJ2-1, with 9 positions matching TRBD2. The germline V gene encodes CDR1 MDHEN and CDR2 SYDVKM. After removal of 6 bases from V and 8 bases from J, the junction contained 8 bases not matched to a gene. This CDR3 contains 14 residues. The CDR3 DNA reads TGTGCCAGCAGCCCCTCGGGACTAGCCTATGAGCAGTTCTTC. It specifies CASSPSGLAYEQFF.

V usage is TRBV4-2 and J usage is TRBJ1-2; D may be TRBD1 (5 bases). CDR1 and CDR2 (germline): LGHNA, YNFKEQ. V lost 4 bases and J lost 8, with 17 bases in between. The CDR3 is 14 residues long. CDR3 amino acids: CASSRIRESGGYTF. The CDR3 coding sequence is TGTGCCAGCAGCCGGATCAGGGAATCGGGGGGCTACACCTTC.

J is TRBJ1-4 and V is TRBV3-1 (or the pseudogene TRBV3-2); D call uncertain. This CDR3 contains 13 residues. V was cut by 0 bases and J by 13 bases, with 12 bases left in between. The V gene's germline CDR1 is LGHDT and CDR2 YNNKEL (reference sequence). DNA of the CDR3: TGTGCCAGCAGCCAAGAAGGGCCAGGACGACTGTTTTTT. Its protein product is CASSQEGPGRLFF.